What follows are 4 T cell receptor beta chains derived from one specimen sequenced in a study of regulatory T cells in long-lasting Graves disease listed by TCRdb under 2021. The method was multiplex PCR. The run used an Illumina HiSeq 4000. TCR beta libraries were built with iRepertoire HTBI primers and Arm-PCR amplification of CDR3 regions. In TCRdb, the public reads were trimmed at Q25 with fastp and aligned with MiXCR, with productive beta chains retained. Under each unique CDR3 protein, matching rows form one entry showing the most common genes and DNA. This sample holds a few hundred thousand distinct CDR3 sequences; roughly 23% were observed only once. The top ten clones comprise about 27% of the sample. The time point tag for this specimen amounts to: persistent/refractory GD, antithyroid drugs over 5 years with positive TRAb. RNA was extracted from PBMCs in TRIzol for both TCR sequencing and RNA sequencing.

Here the sequenced sample was peripheral blood mononuclear cells (PBMCs), taken when the disease was refractory, from a patient treated with antithyroid drugs. These receptors all come from a middle-aged woman with Graves disease. Donor details come from another sample of the same person, matched by shared clones.

This clonotype has more than one count but fewer than ten. This chain connects TRBV20-1 to TRBJ1-1; D not resolved. Germline V gene lookup returns CDR1 DFQATT and CDR2 SNEGSKA (reference sequence). CDR3 length: 11 residues. V was shortened by 6 bases and J by 11 bases, with 16 bases between the two germline ends. CDR3 sequence reads: CSALDWNGAFF. The CDR3 nucleotides read TGCAGTGCCCTTGATTGGAATGGGGCTTTCTTT.

This CDR3 is CASSTKQGFGGYTF. Written as DNA, the CDR3 is TGTGCCAGTAGTACTAAACAGGGCTTCGGTGGCTACACCTTC. J is TRBJ1-2 and V is TRBV19, with D tentatively TRBD1 (6 bases). The CDR3 loop spans 14 amino acids. Per the germline V gene, CDR1 is LNHDA and CDR2 is SQIVND (reference sequence). Deletions cut 4 bases from V and 7 bases from J, with 16 bases between.

This clonotype was counted at least ten times. V usage is TRBV7-8 and J usage is TRBJ1-1; TRBD1 matches 8 bases. Germline V gene sequence: CDR1 SGHVS, CDR2 FQNEAQ. There are 13 residues in the CDR3. V dropped 8 bases and J dropped 0; count of bases not matched to a gene: 2. The CDR3 DNA follows: TGTGCCAGCGGCAGGGGGCTGAACACTGAAGCTTTCTTT. This codes for CASGRGLNTEAFF.

This clonotype was seen a single time. This chain uses TRBV20-1 with TRBJ1-5; tentatively, D is TRBD1 (6 bases). Germline loops: CDR1 DFQATT, CDR2 SNEGSKA (reference sequence). V was shortened by 1 base and J by 0 bases, with 13 bases between the two germline ends. The CDR3 totals 16 residues. Here the CDR3 reads CSARVWGHYSNQPQHF. The CDR3 DNA reads as TGCAGTGCTAGAGTTTGGGGACATTATAGCAATCAGCCCCAGCATTTT.